This section outlines one T cell receptor beta chain sequence together with its context. Its target is unknown. The CDR3 is made up of 14 amino acids. Looked up from germline, CDR1 is LNHNV and CDR2 is YYDKDF (reference sequence). The V segment lost 5 bases and the J segment 2 bases; nucleotides outside the gene matches: 3. The data were taken from a study of identifying expanded T cells in peripheral blood. Regarding the study as a whole: Two-week clone count variance significantly increased as total template count grew.

Generated by immunoSEQ multiplex PCR, the TCRdb table keeps only in-frame clones and is missing some. The table shows 100,000 or so clones, with around 85% occurring only once. Collection occurred without any documented infections or immune events in donors. Source material: blood. This clonotype was obtained from a person aged 18 to 70 in good health. J is TRBJ2-3 and V is TRBV15, with 8 bases matching TRBD1. CDR3 in amino acids: CATSYRGNTDTQYF. CDR3 sequence (DNA): TGTGCCACCAGCTACAGGGGGAACACAGATACGCAGTATTTT.